What follows are 19 T cell receptor beta chains derived from one specimen sequenced in a study of blood T cell repertoires in COVID-19. Data came from immunoSEQ multiplex PCR; TCRdb stores just in-frame clones and leaves some out. The sample consists of about 140,000 clones, about 86% of them appearing once. The sequenced material came from peripheral blood. The receptors here all came from an older woman with acute or convalescent COVID-19.

The chain joins TRBV19 to TRBJ1-6; 8 bases are a match to TRBD1. This CDR3 is 13 amino acids long. Germline V gene lookup returns CDR1 LNHDA and CDR2 SQIVND (reference sequence). Trimming cost V 7 bases and J 7 bases; bases outside gene matches: 3. The CDR3 here is CASMDRANSPLHF. DNA for the CDR3: TGTGCCAGTATGGACAGGGCCAATTCACCCCTCCACTTT.

The chain combines TRBV27 with TRBJ2-5; 14 bases map to TRBD2. In germline, CDR1 is MNHEY, CDR2 SMNVEV (reference sequence). V lost 5 bases, J lost 3 bases, and 8 bases stayed unmatched. CDR3 length: 17 residues. CDR3 protein: CASSPLRTSGGKETQYF. Written as DNA, the CDR3 is TGTGCCAGCAGTCCCTTGAGGACTAGCGGGGGGAAAGAGACCCAGTACTTC.

V is TRBV5-1 and J is TRBJ2-7; 14 bases match TRBD2. Germline V gives CDR1 SGHRS, CDR2 YFSETQ. The CDR3 consists of 18 residues. The J segment lost 5 bases and the V segment lost 0 bases, leaving 10 bases of the junction unmatched. As DNA, the CDR3 is TGCGCCAGCAGCTTGGAATTCCGGACTAGCGGGGGGATCGACGAGCAGTACTTC. Translating it yields CASSLEFRTSGGIDEQYF.

This clone was seen once. The chain is built from TRBV3-1 (or the pseudogene TRBV3-2) and TRBJ2-3; tentatively, D is TRBD1 (6 bases). V was trimmed by 4 bases and J by 3 bases, leaving 14 bases between them. In germline, CDR1 is LGHDT, CDR2 YNNKEL (reference sequence). The length of the CDR3 is 15 residues. The CDR3 DNA sequence: TGTGCCAGCAGCCGCAGGAGAGGGGGTACAGATACGCAGTATTTT. Translated, it gives CASSRRRGGTDTQYF.

The chain carries TRBV14 and TRBJ2-7; 7 positions agree with TRBD1. CDR1 and CDR2 (germline): SGHDN, FVKESK. The CDR3 is 14 amino acids. V lost 4 bases, J lost 1 base, and 4 bases stayed unmatched. The DNA of the CDR3 is TGTGCCAGCAGCCGGACAGGCTCATCCTACGAGCAGTACTTC. Translated: CASSRTGSSYEQYF.

This rearrangement joins TRBV3-1 (or the pseudogene TRBV3-2) to TRBJ1-1; D unclear. CDR3 length: 15 residues. V lost 3 bases and J lost 1, with 12 bases in between. Germline values: CDR1 LGHDT, CDR2 YNNKEL (reference sequence). CDR3 DNA: TGTGCCAGCAGCCAGGTTGGAGGTAGGAACACTGAAGCTTTCTTT. It encodes CASSQVGGRNTEAFF.

The chain couples TRBV6-5 to TRBJ2-2; 9 nucleotides agree with TRBD1. V trimming: 2 bases; J trimming: 1 base; junction bases outside the gene matches: 2. This CDR3 spans 16 amino acids. CDR1 and CDR2 (germline): MNHEY, SVGAGI. The CDR3 here is CASSYGTGWNTGELFF. CDR3 bases: TGTGCCAGCAGTTACGGGACAGGGTGGAACACCGGGGAGCTGTTTTTT.

The chain combines TRBV6-6 with TRBJ2-5; 10 nucleotides align to TRBD1. CDR3 length equals 16 residues. Germline V gives CDR1 MNHNY, CDR2 SVGAGI (reference sequence). Trimming took 5 bases from V and 0 from J; bases not matched to a gene: 6. The CDR3 bases are TGTGCCAGCAGTGGACAGGGGGTAACGTACCAAGAGACCCAGTACTTC. It codes for CASSGQGVTYQETQYF.

The V call is TRBV27, the J call TRBJ1-1; D ambiguous. CDR1 MNHEY and CDR2 SMNVEV come from the germline V gene (reference sequence). Trimming pared 1 base from V and 1 base from J, leaving 7 bases between. The CDR3 spans 14 residues. The CDR3 DNA sequence: TGTGCCAGCAGTTTATTCAGTGGGAACACTGAAGCTTTCTTT. Residues: CASSLFSGNTEAFF.

The chain is built from TRBV12-5 and TRBJ2-1, with D possibly being TRBD2 (5 bases). Looked up from germline, CDR1 is LGHNT and CDR2 is FRNRAP. The CDR3 covers 16 residues. Trimming stripped 6 bases from V and 0 bases from J, with 15 bases between. The CDR3 loop reads CASGRSGLRSYNEQFF. CDR3 coding DNA: TGTGCTAGTGGAAGAAGCGGCCTCCGCTCCTACAATGAGCAGTTCTTC.

The genes are TRBV6-5 and TRBJ2-1, with TRBD1 matching 8 bases. CDR3 length equals 13 residues. V lost 10 bases, J lost 9 bases, and 11 bases stayed unmatched. Germline CDR1 reads MNHEY; CDR2 reads SVGAGI. In DNA, the CDR3 is TGTGCCACCGGACAGGGATCGCCGGGTGAGCAGTTCTTC. This gives the protein CATGQGSPGEQFF.

The CDR3 is CASSDYKTGAAGELFF. The CDR3 DNA reads TGTGCCAGCAGTGACTACAAGACAGGGGCGGCCGGGGAGCTGTTTTTT. This chain uses TRBV2 with TRBJ2-2, with TRBD1 identical over 8 bases. V trimming: 3 bases; J trimming: 6 bases; junction bases outside the gene matches: 9. Per the germline V gene, CDR1 is SNHLY and CDR2 is FYNNEI. This CDR3 is built from 16 residues.

V and J are TRBV14 and TRBJ1-3; D remains unclear. The CDR3 is 12 amino acids. CDR1 and CDR2 from the germline V gene are SGHDN and FVKESK. V gave up 5 bases and J gave up 10 bases, with 12 bases separating them. As DNA, the CDR3 is TGTGCCAGCAGCGCTATGCTGGAGACCATATATTTT. This gives the protein CASSAMLETIYF.

The V and J genes are TRBV5-3 and TRBJ2-1; D may be TRBD2 (5 bases). TRBV5-3 is sorted into the ORF group, with uncertain function. V shed 0 bases and J shed 6 bases, with 16 bases lying between them. This CDR3 is built from 16 residues. The CDR3 DNA reads as TGTGCCAGAAGCTTGGTTGGCGGAGGTATCCCCAATGAGCAGTTCTTC. This encodes CARSLVGGGIPNEQFF.

V usage is TRBV9 and J usage is TRBJ2-5; the match to TRBD1 covers 8 bases. Germline CDR1 SGDLS, CDR2 YYNGEE. V shed 4 bases, J shed 4 bases, and the junction held 6 bases outside the gene matches. The CDR3 is 14 residues long. The CDR3 is CASSPHRGAETQYF. For the CDR3, the DNA is TGTGCCAGCAGCCCCCACAGGGGGGCAGAGACCCAGTACTTC.

The chain employs TRBV7-8 and TRBJ2-7; D may be TRBD2 (7 bases). The CDR3 contains 17 residues. Trimming removed 7 bases from V and 2 bases from J, with 24 bases in between. The germline CDR1 and CDR2 sequences are SGHVS and FQNEAQ. In DNA form, the CDR3 reads TGTGCCAGCACGGCCCTGGGCTCCGGGGGGCCCACCTACGAGCAGTACTTC. This codes for CASTALGSGGPTYEQYF.

V and J are TRBV24-1 and TRBJ1-2, with a weak D call TRBD1 (5 bases). Germline V gene lookup returns CDR1 KGHDR and CDR2 SFDVKD. The ends were cut back, 4 bases at V and 4 bases at J, with 15 bases in the middle. The CDR3 loop spans 15 amino acids. CDR3 in amino acids: CATSDGAGRGYGYTF. CDR3 bases: TGTGCCACCAGTGACGGCGCAGGGCGCGGCTATGGCTACACCTTC.

The chain combines TRBV20-1 with TRBJ2-7; a possible D gene is TRBD2 (5 bases). V lost 3 bases, J lost 0 bases, and 6 bases lay in between. CDR1 and CDR2 (germline): DFQATT, SNEGSKA (reference sequence). CDR3 size: 12 residues. The CDR3 here is CSASTSSYEQYF. CDR3 DNA sequence: TGCAGTGCTAGTACTAGCTCCTACGAGCAGTACTTC.

This rearrangement joins TRBV5-4 to TRBJ2-3; 11 nucleotides align to TRBD2. Germline V gene sequence: CDR1 SGHNT, CDR2 YYREEE (reference sequence). V lost 4 bases, J lost 7 bases, and 5 bases stayed unmatched. This CDR3 is 14 amino acids long. CDR3 protein: CASSPRLAGNTQYF. In DNA form, the CDR3 reads TGTGCCAGCAGCCCCCGACTAGCGGGGAATACGCAGTATTTT.